This TCR beta chain was sequenced in a study of PD-L1 blockade in urothelial cancer. Study overall: The analyses of blood took place 3 weeks (second dose) and 6 weeks after treatment start. Blood yielded a median of about 140,000 T cells per sample.

Time point of the sample: pretreatment peripheral blood. Urothelial carcinoma, locally advanced or metastatic, affected the patients. Clones were sequenced by immunoSEQ multiplex PCR, and TCRdb holds only the in-frame ones, with some missing. Of more than 85,000 clones listed, around 90% are singletons. CDR1 and CDR2 (germline): WSHSY, SAAADI. V shed 4 bases and J shed 1 base, with 4 bases lying between them. CDR3 length equals 12 residues. The gene calls are TRBV10-2 and TRBJ2-5; D unclear. This sequence was found in a man in his 60s with urothelial cancer. Material: PBMCs, obtained around atezolizumab (anti-PD-L1) treatment. The CDR3, as DNA: TGCGCCAGCAGTGTCGGCCAAGAGACCCAGTACTTC. The encoded protein is CASSVGQETQYF.